This paragraph reports one TCR beta chain. In the study's own analysis: Reference gene primer amplification gave nucleated cell count estimates. The data were produced by immunoSEQ multiplex PCR, yet TCRdb's version contains in-frame clones alone and is incomplete. Clonal size and the V and J genes are those of that table, whereas D and trimming came from the DNA. The sample shows 300,000 to 350,000 clones, roughly 90% of them seen only once. This sample was taken from a study of blood T cell repertoires in COVID-19. The source of this sequence is a woman aged 30 to 39 who had been exposed to COVID-19. Sequencing used PBMCs or T cells enriched from blood (not recorded which).

CDR3 DNA sequence: TGTGCCAGTAGGCCCGGGACAGGGGTCTCACCCCTCCACTTT. Amino acids: CASRPGTGVSPLHF. V gene TRBV19 combines with J gene TRBJ1-6; 10 bases agree with TRBD1. The V and J ends lost 6 bases and 10 bases, in that order; junction bases with no gene match: 6. CDR3 size: 14 residues. CDR1 and CDR2 (germline): LNHDA, SQIVND (reference sequence).